This TCR beta chain was retrieved from a study of shared clonotypes between healthy human individuals. Study findings and constraints: When compared with the clonotypes that were shared by all four sorted-subset donors, the non-shared clonotypes turned out to have lower generation probabilities. The sharing of about 5.3% of naive CD4 clonotypes was seen across a handful of donors.

CDR3 size: 13 residues. The V gene lost 7 bases and the J gene lost 6 bases, with 12 bases spanning the gap. It was CD45RO-negative cells, positively selected for CCR7, that made up naive CD8 cells, with terminally differentiated effector memory CD45RA+ cells excluded. This clone was found once. Its antigen remains unknown. Clones were read by immunoSEQ multiplex PCR, and TCRdb kept only the in-frame ones, dropping some. The sample includes around 2.1 million clones, about 92% of them seen just once. The origin of this receptor is a man younger than 35 in good health. Some clones in this sample may be carry-over from other donors' samples. The chain employs TRBV23-1 and TRBJ2-2; possible D gene TRBD2, 6 bases. TRBV23-1 qualifies as an ORF whose function is uncertain. The sample comprised naive CD8+ T cells from PBMCs. The CDR3 bases are TGCGCCAGCATCGTGGGAGGATCCGGGGAGCTGTTTTTT. It specifies CASIVGGSGELFF.